This TCR beta chain was observed in a study of early T cells in non-severe SARS-CoV-2 infection. Study information: Bulk RNA isolated from unsorted whole blood underwent sequencing; chains were not paired.

One entry per CDR3 protein, called by TCRdb with MiXCR from the 5' RACE reads. The sample has approximately 97,000 distinct CDR3 sequences; under 15% are singletons. Trimming took 1 base from V and 7 from J, leaving 12 bases between them. The CDR3 extends over 14 amino acids. The germline CDR1 and CDR2 sequences are SGDLS and YYNGEE. Sample: whole blood. The J gene is TRBJ2-1, the V gene TRBV9; a possible D gene is TRBD1 (6 bases). The origin of this receptor is an adult who was a healthcare worker with PCR-confirmed SARS-CoV-2 infection or an uninfected control (not recorded which). CDR3 DNA: TGTGCCAGCAGCGTAATCGGACAGCCAAATGAGCAGTTCTTC. This codes for CASSVIGQPNEQFF.